The 2 T cell receptor beta chains given below trace back to one sample, sequenced in a study of blood T cell repertoires in COVID-19. Libraries were prepared by immunoSEQ multiplex PCR; TCRdb keeps only in-frame clonotypes and omits some of them. The table shows over 95,000 clones, with 75% to 90% occurring only once. Sequencing input: peripheral blood. The source of these receptors is a human donor with acute or convalescent COVID-19. The donor label of this sample is uncertain.

The J gene is TRBJ2-2, the V gene TRBV6-5; no clear D. Trimming removed 6 bases at V and 10 bases at J, with 9 bases between. CDR3 length equals 11 residues. Germline assignment: CDR1 MNHEY and CDR2 SVGAGI. CDR3 bases: TGTGCCAGCAGAAGAGGTTCGGAGCTGTTTTTT. This encodes CASRRGSELFF.

This clone was recorded only once. The chain has TRBV13 and TRBJ1-2; possibly TRBD1 for D (6 bases). The V gene lost 5 bases and the J gene lost 7 bases, with 11 bases spanning the gap. The CDR3 loop spans 12 amino acids. In germline, CDR1 is PRHDT, CDR2 FYEKMQ (reference sequence). CDR3 DNA sequence: TGTGCCAGCAGCAGAACAGGGAGTGGCTACACCTTC. Translating it yields CASSRTGSGYTF.